The sequence of this T cell receptor (beta chain) was determined in a study of blood T cells in healthy people across ages. Study-level results: Age brought a roughly linear fall in TCR beta diversity measured per million T cells. Unsorted PBMC input precluded a conclusive naive versus antigen-experienced comparison.

Germline loops: CDR1 SQVTM, CDR2 ANQGSEA. Trimming shortened V by 1 base and J by 2 bases, and 9 bases separated the two germline ends. The CDR3 has 13 amino acids. This clonotype was seen a few times. Its matching antigen is unknown. Using a J-beta primer mix together with a sample-barcoded 5' primer, a second PCR was run for about 6 to 11 cycles. Via MiXCR, TCRdb re-called the 5' RACE reads, giving one row per CDR3 protein. The sample consists of 1.5 million or so distinct CDR3 sequences, 35% to 45% of them appearing once. Sequenced input: blood. This clonotype was sampled from a woman aged 18-29 years in good health. V is TRBV29-1 and J is TRBJ2-7; D perhaps matches TRBD1 (6 bases). The chain's CDR3 is CSVEGNRAYEQYF. DNA of the CDR3: TGCAGCGTTGAAGGGAACAGGGCCTACGAGCAGTACTTC.